This is a list of T cell receptor beta chains from one sample in a study of CD4 T cells in relation to SARS-CoV-2 and coronaviruses. No cognate antigen is known for these TCRs. Data came from immunoSEQ multiplex PCR; TCRdb stores just in-frame clones and leaves some out. The table includes fewer than 25,000 clones, around 80% detected once. Sequenced: CD4+ T cells from PBMCs, cultured in vitro. The source of these receptors is a human donor in good health. Each CDR3 is given with its conserved first and last residue. Each record gives: J gene, V gene, D gene, clone size, CDR3 length, CDR3 protein, CDR3 DNA. A D gene is named only where the DNA matches it firmly. Not all rows give a size; the values are once, few, many and, for expanded clones, a class.

j_gene: TRBJ2-5
v_gene: TRBV1
d_gene: -
abundance: few
len: 12
CDR3aa: CTSGGRGETQYF
CDR3nt: TGCACCAGCGGCGGGAGGGGAGAGACCCAGTACTTC

j_gene: TRBJ1-6
v_gene: TRBV30
d_gene: -
abundance: -
len: 15
CDR3aa: CASMTLDSYNSPLHF
CDR3nt: TGTGCCTCGATGACACTTGACTCCTATAATTCACCCCTCCACTTT

j_gene: TRBJ2-1
v_gene: TRBV7-2
d_gene: -
abundance: -
len: 15
CDR3aa: CASSFYRASENEQFF
CDR3nt: TGTGCCAGCAGCTTTTACAGGGCCTCCGAAAATGAGCAGTTCTTC

j_gene: TRBJ2-2
v_gene: TRBV4-1
d_gene: -
abundance: -
len: 12
CDR3aa: CASSQLDSELFF
CDR3nt: TGCGCCAGCAGCCAGTTAGATTCGGAGCTGTTTTTT

j_gene: TRBJ2-5
v_gene: TRBV18
d_gene: -
abundance: -
len: 13
CDR3aa: CASSPQGGETQYF
CDR3nt: TGTGCCAGCTCACCCCAGGGGGGAGAGACCCAGTACTTC

j_gene: TRBJ2-1
v_gene: TRBV28
d_gene: TRBD2
abundance: -
len: 15
CDR3aa: CASSLAGLAGAQQFF
CDR3nt: TGTGCCAGCAGTTTAGCTGGACTAGCGGGAGCTCAGCAGTTCTTC

j_gene: TRBJ1-2
v_gene: TRBV5-1
d_gene: -
abundance: -
len: 13
CDR3aa: CASSFGQASGYTF
CDR3nt: TGCGCCAGCAGCTTCGGCCAGGCGAGTGGCTACACCTTC

j_gene: TRBJ2-1
v_gene: TRBV19
d_gene: TRBD2
abundance: once
len: 20
CDR3aa: CASSPRTSGRGPSSYNEQFF
CDR3nt: TGTGCCAGTAGTCCCCGGACTAGCGGGAGGGGGCCTAGCTCCTACAATGAGCAGTTCTTC

j_gene: TRBJ2-7
v_gene: TRBV6-2/TRBV6-3
d_gene: -
abundance: -
len: 19
CDR3aa: CASSATLRRLRGRTYEQYF
CDR3nt: TGTGCCAGCAGTGCAACCCTGCGCAGACTCAGGGGGAGGACCTACGAGCAGTACTTC

j_gene: TRBJ2-5
v_gene: TRBV30
d_gene: TRBD2
abundance: -
len: 13
CDR3aa: CAWSGSGLGTQYF
CDR3nt: TGTGCCTGGAGTGGTAGCGGGTTAGGGACCCAGTACTTC

j_gene: TRBJ1-3
v_gene: TRBV3-1/TRBV3-2
d_gene: -
abundance: few
len: 13
CDR3aa: CASSHRGGNTIYF
CDR3nt: TGTGCCAGCAGCCATAGGGGTGGAAACACCATATATTTT

j_gene: TRBJ2-1
v_gene: TRBV18
d_gene: -
abundance: -
len: 16
CDR3aa: CASSPPRTTPGNEQFF
CDR3nt: TGTGCCAGCTCACCACCAAGGACTACACCTGGTAATGAGCAGTTCTTC

j_gene: TRBJ2-7
v_gene: TRBV9
d_gene: -
abundance: -
len: 15
CDR3aa: CASSLGAGDSYEQYF
CDR3nt: TGTGCCAGCAGCTTGGGAGCAGGAGACTCCTACGAGCAGTACTTC

j_gene: TRBJ2-5
v_gene: TRBV7-7
d_gene: TRBD2
abundance: -
len: 15
CDR3aa: CASSPSRTSVETQYF
CDR3nt: TGTGCCAGCAGCCCCTCCCGGACTAGCGTAGAGACCCAGTACTTC

j_gene: TRBJ2-4
v_gene: TRBV19
d_gene: -
abundance: once
len: 13
CDR3aa: CASSMGRVNIQYF
CDR3nt: TGTGCCAGTAGTATGGGCAGGGTCAACATTCAGTACTTC

j_gene: TRBJ2-7
v_gene: TRBV30
d_gene: -
abundance: -
len: 14
CDR3aa: CAWSAQGPLYEQYF
CDR3nt: TGTGCCTGGAGTGCACAGGGCCCCCTCTACGAGCAGTACTTC

j_gene: TRBJ2-7
v_gene: TRBV2
d_gene: -
abundance: -
len: 14
CDR3aa: CASRSNRAPYEQYF
CDR3nt: TGTGCCAGCAGATCTAACAGGGCCCCCTACGAGCAGTACTTC

j_gene: TRBJ1-2
v_gene: TRBV18
d_gene: TRBD1
abundance: -
len: 21
CDR3aa: CASSPFGSSGTAHRANYGYTF
CDR3nt: TGTGCCAGCTCACCATTTGGGAGCTCGGGGACAGCCCACAGAGCTAACTATGGCTACACCTTC

j_gene: TRBJ1-3
v_gene: TRBV5-1
d_gene: TRBD1
abundance: -
len: 17
CDR3aa: CASSPRGRSQGTGVVNF
CDR3nt: TGCGCCAGCAGCCCCCGGGGTAGGAGCCAAGGGACAGGAGTTGTGAATTTT

j_gene: TRBJ2-7
v_gene: TRBV14
d_gene: -
abundance: -
len: 18
CDR3aa: CASSQPPQTAEGTHEQYF
CDR3nt: TGTGCCAGCAGCCAACCACCCCAGACGGCAGAGGGTACCCACGAGCAGTACTTC

j_gene: TRBJ2-1
v_gene: TRBV20-1
d_gene: TRBD2
abundance: -
len: 15
CDR3aa: CSARGLADNYNEQFF
CDR3nt: TGCAGTGCTCGTGGACTAGCGGACAACTACAATGAGCAGTTCTTC

j_gene: TRBJ2-7
v_gene: TRBV5-1
d_gene: TRBD2
abundance: few
len: 16
CDR3aa: CASSLDSGSVGYEQYF
CDR3nt: TGCGCCAGCAGCTTGGATAGCGGGAGTGTAGGCTACGAGCAGTACTTC

j_gene: TRBJ1-2
v_gene: TRBV28
d_gene: TRBD1
abundance: -
len: 15
CDR3aa: CASSQRTGTPGSYTF
CDR3nt: TGTGCCAGCAGTCAACGGACAGGGACTCCTGGAAGCTACACCTTC

j_gene: TRBJ2-5
v_gene: TRBV5-1
d_gene: -
abundance: -
len: 15
CDR3aa: CASSLSTTGQETQYF
CDR3nt: TGCGCCAGCAGCTTGAGTACGACGGGACAAGAGACCCAGTACTTC

j_gene: TRBJ2-2
v_gene: TRBV30
d_gene: TRBD1
abundance: -
len: 14
CDR3aa: CAWRVTGGTGELFF
CDR3nt: TGTGCCTGGAGGGTGACAGGGGGCACCGGGGAGCTGTTTTTT

j_gene: TRBJ2-7
v_gene: TRBV4-2
d_gene: -
abundance: -
len: 16
CDR3aa: CASSQDRSSATYEQYF
CDR3nt: TGTGCCAGCAGCCAAGATAGGTCTAGCGCGACCTACGAGCAGTACTTC

j_gene: TRBJ1-2
v_gene: TRBV2
d_gene: -
abundance: few
len: 13
CDR3aa: CASSEYPTYGYTF
CDR3nt: TGTGCCAGCAGTGAATACCCGACCTATGGCTACACCTTC

j_gene: TRBJ2-3
v_gene: TRBV12-3/TRBV12-4
d_gene: -
abundance: -
len: 12
CDR3aa: CASNSPTDTQYF
CDR3nt: TGTGCCAGCAATTCCCCAACAGATACGCAGTATTTT

j_gene: TRBJ2-7
v_gene: TRBV5-4
d_gene: -
abundance: -
len: 12
CDR3aa: CASSQTGAEQYF
CDR3nt: TGTGCCAGCAGCCAAACCGGGGCCGAGCAGTACTTC

j_gene: TRBJ2-7
v_gene: TRBV29-1
d_gene: -
abundance: -
len: 12
CDR3aa: CSVESDLYEQYF
CDR3nt: TGCAGCGTTGAATCAGACCTCTACGAGCAGTACTTC